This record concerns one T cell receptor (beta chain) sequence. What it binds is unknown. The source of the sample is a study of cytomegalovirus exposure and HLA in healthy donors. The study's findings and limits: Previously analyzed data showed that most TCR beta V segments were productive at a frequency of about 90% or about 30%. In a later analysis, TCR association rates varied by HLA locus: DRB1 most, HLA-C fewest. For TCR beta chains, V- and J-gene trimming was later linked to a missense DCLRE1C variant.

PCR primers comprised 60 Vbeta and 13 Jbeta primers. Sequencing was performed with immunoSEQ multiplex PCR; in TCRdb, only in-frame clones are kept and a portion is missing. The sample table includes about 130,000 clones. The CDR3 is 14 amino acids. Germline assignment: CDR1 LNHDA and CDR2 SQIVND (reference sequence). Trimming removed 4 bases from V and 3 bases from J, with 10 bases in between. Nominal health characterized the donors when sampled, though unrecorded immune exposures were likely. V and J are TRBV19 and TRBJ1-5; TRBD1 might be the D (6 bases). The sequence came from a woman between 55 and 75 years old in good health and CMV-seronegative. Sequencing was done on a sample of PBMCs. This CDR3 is CASSTTGNNQPQHF. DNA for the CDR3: TGTGCCAGTAGTACGACAGGAAACAATCAGCCCCAGCATTTT.